These 32 T cell receptor beta chains came from one sample sequenced in a study of cytomegalovirus exposure and HLA in healthy donors. The PCR ran on 60 Vbeta and 13 Jbeta primers. Profiling relied on immunoSEQ multiplex PCR, and the TCRdb table lists in-frame clones only, not all of them. Of around 150,000 clones in the sample, 75% to 90% were seen once. The sequencing sample was made of PBMCs. These receptors were collected from a woman under 30 in good health and CMV-seronegative.

This sequence joins TRBV9 and TRBJ2-5; 8 bases are shared with TRBD2. CDR1 SGDLS and CDR2 YYNGEE come from the germline V gene. The CDR3 length is 14 residues. V lost 4 bases, J lost 7 bases, and 9 bases stayed unmatched. The CDR3 DNA reads as TGTGCCAGCAGCCCCAATAGCGGGGAAGGGACCCAGTACTTC. Its protein is CASSPNSGEGTQYF.

The rearrangement uses TRBV6-5 and TRBJ2-7, with a possible D match to TRBD1 (6 bases). CDR3 length: 14 residues. The V gene lost 3 bases and the J gene lost 6 bases, with 15 bases spanning the gap. The germline CDR1 and CDR2 sequences are MNHEY and SVGAGI. The CDR3 sequence: CASSYLRQVGEQYF. The CDR3 DNA reads as TGTGCCAGCAGTTATCTGAGACAGGTTGGCGAGCAGTACTTC.

For this clone: Different DNA sequences within this sample yield the same CDR3. The CDR3 nucleotides read TGTGCCAGCAGGACCGGGACAAGAAACACCGGGGAGCTGTTTTTT. Translated: CASRTGTRNTGELFF. The V and J genes are TRBV6-1 and TRBJ2-2; the D gene is possibly TRBD1 (6 bases). CDR3 size: 15 residues. V was trimmed by 6 bases and J by 2 bases, leaving 13 bases between them. Looked up from germline, CDR1 is MNHNS and CDR2 is SASEGT.

V and J are TRBV28 and TRBJ1-5; D unclear. The CDR3 loop spans 12 amino acids. Germline CDR1 MDHEN, CDR2 SYDVKM. With 11 bases removed from V and 5 bases from J, the gap between germline ends came to 13 bases. CDR3 sequence reads: CAAAGGYQPQHF. The CDR3 DNA reads TGTGCCGCCGCGGGCGGATATCAGCCCCAGCATTTT.

The chain combines TRBV7-6 with TRBJ2-3; perhaps TRBD2 as D (6 bases). V lost 5 bases, J lost 3 bases, and 12 bases lay in between. Germline CDR1 is SGHVS and CDR2 is FNYEAQ. The CDR3 sequence is 14 residues long. CDR3 nucleotides: TGTGCCAGCAGCCTTCGACTAGTGACAGATACGCAGTATTTT. It translates to CASSLRLVTDTQYF. Together with reference TRBV7-6 and TRBJ2-3, the CDR3 gives the full variable domain: GAGVSQSPRYKVTKRGQDVALRCDPISGHVSLYWYRQALGQGPEFLTYFNYEAQQDKSGLPNDRFSAERPEGSISTLTIQRTEQRDSAMYRCASSLRLVTDTQYFGPGTRLTVL.

This clone has a handful of counts. The chain employs TRBV15 and TRBJ2-5, with D maybe TRBD2 (6 bases). This CDR3 comprises 15 residues. V was clipped by 2 bases and J by 4 bases, with 14 bases between them. Per the germline V gene, CDR1 is LNHNV and CDR2 is YYDKDF (reference sequence). In DNA, the CDR3 is TGTGCCACCAGCAGATCGGGGGACTTTGGAGAGACCCAGTACTTC. It encodes CATSRSGDFGETQYF.

This chain links TRBV20-1 with TRBJ2-7; D uncertain. Between the trimmed V and J ends, which lost 4 bases and 4 bases, there was a span of 8 bases. The CDR3 has 11 residues. The germline gives CDR1 DFQATT, CDR2 SNEGSKA (reference sequence). The CDR3 nucleotides are TGCAGTGCTACCGACAAGTACGAGCAGTACTTC. Translation: CSATDKYEQYF.

In this sample, this clone turned up a few times. This sequence joins TRBV29-1 and TRBJ1-1; no reliable D call. V lost 5 bases and J lost 1, with 5 bases in between. The germline gives CDR1 SQVTM, CDR2 ANQGSEA. This CDR3 has 11 amino acids. The DNA of the CDR3 is TGCAGCGTTTCTAAGAACACTGAAGCTTTCTTT. Translation gives CSVSKNTEAFF.

The J gene is TRBJ2-1, the V gene TRBV14, with TRBD2 identical over 7 bases. The CDR3 is 15 residues long. Germline lookup yields CDR1 SGHDN and CDR2 FVKESK. J lost 6 bases, V lost 0 bases, and 5 bases had no gene match. CDR3 sequence: CASSQDLLAFNEQFF. In DNA, the CDR3 is TGTGCCAGCAGCCAAGATTTACTAGCGTTCAATGAGCAGTTCTTC. The whole variable domain, filled in from reference TRBV14 and TRBJ2-1, reads EAGVTQFPSHSVIEKGQTVTLRCDPISGHDNLYWYRRVMGKEIKFLLHFVKESKQDESGMPNNRFLAERTGGTYSTLKVQPAELEDSGVYFCASSQDLLAFNEQFFGPGTRLTVL.

V is TRBV7-2 and J is TRBJ1-2, with TRBD1 matching 7 bases. The CDR3 is 13 amino acids. Germline V lookup: CDR1 SGHTA, CDR2 FQGNSA. The V gene end was trimmed by 3 bases and the J gene end by 7 bases; junction bases not matched to a gene: 5. CDR3 coding DNA: TGTGCCAGCAGCTTTACCGGGACAGCTGGCTACACCTTC. This encodes CASSFTGTAGYTF.

The chain joins TRBV7-8 to TRBJ1-1; the match to TRBD1 covers 9 bases. CDR3 size: 15 residues. Germline V gene data show CDR1 as SGHVS and CDR2 as FQNEAQ. The junction had 8 bases not matched to a gene; V was cut back by 4 bases and J by 5 bases. The CDR3 DNA is TGTGCCAGCAGCTCAAACGGACAGGGGATTACTGAAGCTTTCTTT. Amino acids: CASSSNGQGITEAFF.

The gene calls are TRBV14 and TRBJ1-1, with D perhaps TRBD1 (5 bases). The CDR3 is 14 residues long. V gave up 6 bases and J gave up 1 base, with 12 bases separating them. Germline V gives CDR1 SGHDN, CDR2 FVKESK. CDR3 region: CASRPKGQNTEAFF. Here the CDR3 DNA reads TGTGCCAGCAGACCTAAGGGGCAGAACACTGAAGCTTTCTTT. The whole variable domain, filled in from reference TRBV14 and TRBJ1-1, reads EAGVTQFPSHSVIEKGQTVTLRCDPISGHDNLYWYRRVMGKEIKFLLHFVKESKQDESGMPNNRFLAERTGGTYSTLKVQPAELEDSGVYFCASRPKGQNTEAFFGQGTRLTVV.

The V gene is TRBV6-5, the J gene TRBJ1-2, with 10 bases aligning to TRBD1. After removal of 6 bases from V and 4 bases from J, the junction contained 5 bases not matched to a gene. CDR1 and CDR2 from the germline V gene are MNHEY and SVGAGI. The CDR3 covers 14 residues. This CDR3 reads CASRSGQGTYGYTF. Written as DNA, the CDR3 is TGTGCCAGCAGATCGGGACAGGGGACCTATGGCTACACCTTC.

This clone has a handful of counts. This chain joins TRBV28 and TRBJ1-2, with 9 bases identical to TRBD1. The germline V gene encodes CDR1 MDHEN and CDR2 SYDVKM. The V and J ends lost 1 base and 7 bases, in that order; junction bases with no gene match: 19. There are 19 residues in the CDR3. CDR3 nucleotides: TGTGCCAGCAGTTTATCTTCTACGGGGTTTTCCGGACAGGGGTCTGGCTACACCTTC. Amino acid sequence: CASSLSSTGFSGQGSGYTF.

The chain employs TRBV2 and TRBJ1-1; TRBD1 matches 8 bases. The CDR3 spans 14 residues. CDR1 and CDR2 from the germline V gene are SNHLY and FYNNEI. The ends lost 6 bases at V and 6 bases at J; junction bases unmatched: 9. The CDR3 bases are TGTGCCAGCAGCCCCAGGGGGCTAACCCCTGAAGCTTTCTTT. Protein sequence: CASSPRGLTPEAFF.

The chain has TRBV6-6 and TRBJ2-7; D unclear. V gave up 6 bases and J gave up 4 bases, with 10 bases separating them. The CDR3 extends over 12 amino acids. Germline V gives CDR1 MNHNY, CDR2 SVGAGI (reference sequence). DNA for the CDR3: TGTGCCAGCAGCCCCGTACGGTACGAGCAGTACTTC. It yields the protein CASSPVRYEQYF.

The chain recombines TRBV28 with TRBJ1-2; D is perhaps TRBD1 (6 bases). The germline V gene has CDR1 MDHEN and CDR2 SYDVKM. This CDR3 comprises 20 residues. Trimming cost V 2 bases and J 7 bases, with 32 bases left between them. The chain's CDR3 is CASSLRQLRGSFETNRGYTF. The DNA for the CDR3 is TGTGCCAGCAGTTTAAGGCAACTGAGGGGGTCTTTCGAGACCAATCGTGGCTACACCTTC.

This clone was seen a single time. V gene TRBV30 combines with J gene TRBJ1-4, with 7 bases that match TRBD1. Germline loops: CDR1 GTSNPN, CDR2 SVGIG (reference sequence). The CDR3 totals 16 residues. The trim removed 0 bases at V and 10 bases at J, leaving 14 bases unmatched. The CDR3 region is CAWSVLIGQAAGKLFF. The CDR3 nucleotides read TGTGCCTGGAGTGTACTGATTGGACAGGCCGCGGGAAAACTGTTTTTT.

The rearrangement uses TRBV29-1 and TRBJ1-1; 7 bases are a match to TRBD1. With 7 bases clipped from V and 0 bases from J, the junction kept 2 bases outside the gene matches. The CDR3 totals 12 residues. CDR1 SQVTM and CDR2 ANQGSEA come from the germline V gene. This CDR3 is CSGGQMNTEAFF. For the CDR3, the DNA is TGCAGCGGGGGACAGATGAACACTGAAGCTTTCTTT.

This clone was detected only a few times. This rearrangement joins TRBV9 to TRBJ1-1; 8 nucleotides agree with TRBD1. CDR3 length: 21 amino acids. J was trimmed by 0 bases and V by 4 bases; bases with no gene match: 23. CDR1 is SGDLS and CDR2 is YYNGEE in the germline V gene. The CDR3 DNA reads as TGTGCCAGCAGCTCTCACATGGGCAGGGGGCGCATCTGGGGCATGAACACTGAAGCTTTCTTT. The encoded protein is CASSSHMGRGRIWGMNTEAFF.

This chain uses TRBV6-5 with TRBJ2-7; tentative D call: TRBD1 (6 bases). Trimming left V 5 bases short and J 7 bases short, with 15 bases between. CDR1 MNHEY and CDR2 SVGAGI come from the germline V gene. The CDR3 is 13 residues long. Here the CDR3 DNA reads TGTGCCAGCAGTCTCACAGGGAAGTTAGAGCAGTACTTC. It translates to CASSLTGKLEQYF.

The J gene is TRBJ2-7, the V gene TRBV18, with 12 bases lining up with TRBD1. J was trimmed by 2 bases and V by 6 bases; bases with no gene match: 23. The CDR3 contains 21 residues. CDR1 and CDR2 from the germline V gene are KGHSH and LQKENI. DNA for the CDR3: TGTGCCAGCTCGCCTCTTCCGGGACAGGGGGCTTCCTACGGGGGGACCTACGAGCAGTACTTC. It is translated as CASSPLPGQGASYGGTYEQYF.

A word on this clone: Other nucleotide sequences in the sample specify the same CDR3. The rearrangement links TRBV18 to TRBJ2-5; 7 bases agree with TRBD1. CDR1 and CDR2 from the germline V gene are KGHSH and LQKENI. The V and J ends lost 3 bases and 2 bases, in that order; junction bases with no gene match: 0. CDR3 length: 13 residues. DNA for the CDR3: TGTGCCAGCTCACCGGGACAGCAAGAGACCCAGTACTTC. This translates into CASSPGQQETQYF. Looking up the rest from reference TRBV18 and TRBJ2-5 gives the full variable domain: NAGVMQNPRHLVRRRGQEARLRCSPMKGHSHVYWYRQLPEEGLKFMVYLQKENIIDESGMPKERFSAEFPKEGPSILRIQQVVRGDSAAYFCASSPGQQETQYFGPGTRLLVL.

This chain joins TRBV5-1 and TRBJ2-2, with TRBD2 matching 12 bases. Germline lookup yields CDR1 SGHRS and CDR2 YFSETQ. V lost 4 bases to trimming and J lost 7 bases; unmatched junction nucleotides: 14. The CDR3 sequence is 18 residues long. This chain's CDR3 is CASSPLLASGGAGGELFF. CDR3 nucleotide sequence: TGCGCCAGCAGCCCCCTGCTCGCTAGCGGGGGGGCCGGCGGGGAGCTGTTTTTT.

The sample holds one count of this clone. The sample holds other DNA sequences that translate to the same CDR3. This chain joins TRBV11-2 and TRBJ2-1, with 8 bases fitting TRBD2. V gave up 1 base and J gave up 2 bases; unmatched junction bases: 1. The CDR3 spans 15 residues. CDR1 and CDR2 (germline): SGHAT, FQNNGV. The CDR3 DNA follows: TGTGCCAGCAGCTTAGCCGGGGGGGCCTACAATGAGCAGTTCTTC. As protein: CASSLAGGAYNEQFF.

This chain joins TRBV6-1 and TRBJ1-2, with 9 bases that match TRBD1. This CDR3 is built from 14 residues. Trimming cost V 8 bases and J 4 bases; bases outside gene matches: 8. Germline V lookup: CDR1 MNHNS, CDR2 SASEGT. CDR3 nucleotides: TGTGCCAGCGAGGGGACAGGGCCGCCCTATGGCTACACCTTC. Protein: CASEGTGPPYGYTF.

This chain uses TRBV30 with TRBJ1-2; the D gene is possibly TRBD1 (5 bases). CDR1 and CDR2 (germline): GTSNPN, SVGIG (reference sequence). V lost 0 bases, J lost 4 bases, and 21 bases lay in between. CDR3 length: 17 amino acids. The chain's CDR3 is CAWSVQVWGPRPYGYTF. In DNA form, the CDR3 reads TGTGCCTGGAGTGTACAAGTCTGGGGCCCTCGTCCCTATGGCTACACCTTC.

J is TRBJ1-1 and V is TRBV19; D remains ambiguous. The germline V gene encodes CDR1 LNHDA and CDR2 SQIVND (reference sequence). CDR3 length equals 15 residues. The V gene lost 4 bases and the J gene lost 2 bases, with 14 bases spanning the gap. CDR3 nucleotides: TGTGCCAGTAGTACTATTCCGGACTTTAACACTGAAGCTTTCTTT. Amino acids: CASSTIPDFNTEAFF.

The chain has TRBV11-3 and TRBJ2-5; no definite D call. The end of the DNA aligns better with TRBJ2-7, so the J call may be wrong. Germline assignment: CDR1 SGHNT and CDR2 YENEEA. The CDR3 loop spans 12 amino acids. The CDR3 protein is CASSQDRNEQYF. The CDR3 bases are TGTGCCAGCAGCCAGGATCGGAACGAGCAGTACTTC.

V is TRBV19 and J is TRBJ1-2, with 9 bases lining up with TRBD1. The V gene's germline CDR1 is LNHDA and CDR2 SQIVND (reference sequence). Trimming removed 10 bases from V and 6 bases from J; junction bases left unmatched: 9. This CDR3 has 13 residues. CDR3 region: CATDTGGADGYTF. In DNA, the CDR3 is TGTGCCACAGACACAGGGGGCGCCGATGGCTACACCTTC.

V gene TRBV10-1 combines with J gene TRBJ2-1; 8 bases line up with TRBD2. Germline loops: CDR1 WNHNN, CDR2 SYGVQD (reference sequence). Trimming removed 0 bases from V and 0 bases from J; junction bases left unmatched: 1. The CDR3 length is 16 residues. The CDR3 nucleotides read TGCGCCAGCAGTGAGTCAAGCGGGGGCTCCTACAATGAGCAGTTCTTC. Translating gives CASSESSGGSYNEQFF.

This clone showed up just once. This chain links TRBV10-2 with TRBJ1-4; 7 bases line up with TRBD1. Germline values: CDR1 WSHSY, CDR2 SAAADI. The length of the CDR3 is 14 residues. The V gene end was trimmed by 6 bases and the J gene end by 3 bases; junction bases not matched to a gene: 4. The CDR3 is CASRQGISNEKLFF. The CDR3 nucleotides are TGCGCCAGCAGACAGGGGATCTCTAATGAAAAACTGTTTTTT.